A selection of T cell receptor beta chains follows, all from one sample in a study of cytomegalovirus exposure and HLA in healthy donors. TCRdb's copy holds only in-frame clones and misses some; the assay was immunoSEQ multiplex PCR. Of around 120,000 clones listed, approximately 78% were seen once; the top ten hold under 7%. The material sequenced was PBMCs. Every receptor here comes from a woman in her 40s in good health and CMV-seropositive. Both conserved end residues are part of each CDR3. The D gene is left open where the match is weak. Clone sizes are given selectively: once, few, many, or a class where the clone is expanded.

D	size	J	V	DNA	CDR3
NA	few	TRBJ2-2	TRBV2	TGTGCCAGCGGTCCCGGGACAATAAACACCGGGGAGCTGTTTTTT	CASGPGTINTGELFF
TRBD2	NA	TRBJ2-1	TRBV6-4	TGTGCCAGCAGTGAATTCCTTGGGCTAGCGGGAGGCCGTGAGCAGTTCTTC	CASSEFLGLAGGREQFF
NA	once	TRBJ1-5	TRBV19	TGTGCCAGTACTGGCCGAGCGGGCCAGCCCCAGCATTTT	CASTGRAGQPQHF
TRBD2	NA	TRBJ2-7	TRBV27	TGTGCCAGCAGTCCAGGACTAGGACGAGAAAACGAGCAGTACTTC	CASSPGLGRENEQYF
NA	few	TRBJ2-1	TRBV9	TGTGCCAGCAGCACCGGGGGCTACAATGAGCAGTTCTTC	CASSTGGYNEQFF
NA	NA	TRBJ2-1	TRBV6-4	TGTGCCAGCAGCCCAGAATTCCTCTACAATGAGCAGTTCTTC	CASSPEFLYNEQFF
NA	once	TRBJ2-1	TRBV7-8	TGTGCCAGCAGCTTATCCCGGACTACCTCCTACAATGAGCAGTTCTTC	CASSLSRTTSYNEQFF
NA	NA	TRBJ2-2	TRBV6-4	TGTGCCAGCAGTGAGGTTGGCATCGCGAACACCGGGGAGCTGTTTTTT	CASSEVGIANTGELFF
NA	NA	TRBJ1-5	TRBV15	TGTGCCACCAGCAGAGACAAATCGGGGAGTCAGCCCCAGCATTTT	CATSRDKSGSQPQHF
NA	few	TRBJ2-1	TRBV6-5	TGTGCCAGCAGTGCAGGACAGCATAGGTACAATGAGCAGTTCTTC	CASSAGQHRYNEQFF
NA	few	TRBJ2-7	TRBV7-8	TGTGCCAGCAGCTTAGGTACTGTTGCCTACGAGCAGTACTTC	CASSLGTVAYEQYF
NA	once	TRBJ1-2	TRBV7-8	TGTGCCAGCAGCTTGGGGCAGGGAAGGAGCACCTTC	CASSLGQGRSTF
TRBD2	NA	TRBJ2-1	TRBV30	TGTGCCTGGAGGCCCGGATCAAGCGGGGGCTACAATGAGCAGTTCTTC	CAWRPGSSGGYNEQFF
NA	NA	TRBJ1-5	TRBV2	TGTGCCAGCAGTGATTTGTCTGTTAATCAGCCCCAGCATTTT	CASSDLSVNQPQHF
NA	NA	TRBJ1-1	TRBV9	TGTGCCAGCAGCGTGCGAATGAACACTGAAGCTTTCTTT	CASSVRMNTEAFF
TRBD1	few	TRBJ1-6	TRBV6-5	TGTGCCAGCAGTTTTTGGCAGGGGGTCCATAATTCACCCCTCCACTTT	CASSFWQGVHNSPLHF
TRBD2	NA	TRBJ2-1	TRBV4-1	TGCGCCAGCAGCCAGGTCCTAGCGGGAGGGTACAATGAGCAGTTCTTC	CASSQVLAGGYNEQFF
NA	NA	TRBJ1-1	TRBV4-2	TGTGCCAGCAGCCAAGACAATCAGGGCGTCTATGAAGCTTTCTTT	CASSQDNQGVYEAFF
TRBD2	NA	TRBJ2-7	TRBV7-3	TGTGCCAGCAGCTTAAATGGCGGGGGGAAGAACGAGCAGTACTTC	CASSLNGGGKNEQYF
TRBD1	NA	TRBJ1-1	TRBV7-3	TGTGCCAGCAGCCGACAGGGCCTGAACACTGAAGCCTTCTTT	CASSRQGLNTEAFF
TRBD2	few	TRBJ2-3	TRBV9	TGTGCCAGCAGCGTGCTAGCGGGGGGCCCAGATACGCAGTATTTT	CASSVLAGGPDTQYF
TRBD1	NA	TRBJ1-3	TRBV30	TGTGCCTGGGACAGGGAATTCGGAAACACCATATATTTT	CAWDREFGNTIYF
TRBD1	few	TRBJ1-1	TRBV19	TGTGCCAGTAGTGTCCAGGGGGACACTGAAGCTTTCTTT	CASSVQGDTEAFF
NA	NA	TRBJ1-1	TRBV2	TGTGCCAGCAGGGGACTCGCGAACACTGAAGCTTTCTTT	CASRGLANTEAFF
NA	once	TRBJ1-5	TRBV23-1	TGCGCCAGCGTCTGCCCGGGGAAGGGGGGCAATCAGCCCCAGCATTTT	CASVCPGKGGNQPQHF
NA	NA	TRBJ2-7	TRBV6-1	TGTGCCAGCAGTTCCCGGGTCCACTACGAGCAGTACTTC	CASSSRVHYEQYF
NA	NA	TRBJ1-5	TRBV19	TGTGCCAGTAGGACAGCGCTGATTAGCAATCAGCCCCAGCATTTT	CASRTALISNQPQHF
NA	NA	TRBJ2-7	TRBV7-9	TGTTCCAGCAGCTTTAGTCTAGCTAGCTACGAGCAGTACTTC	CSSSFSLASYEQYF
TRBD2	NA	TRBJ2-7	TRBV6-5	TGTGCCAGCAGTTCGGCGGGAGGCTACGAGCAGTACTTC	CASSSAGGYEQYF
NA	NA	TRBJ1-5	TRBV18	TGTGCCAGCTCCCAGTCGGGGCAGCCCCAGCATTTT	CASSQSGQPQHF
NA	NA	TRBJ1-1	TRBV30	TGTGCCTGGAGTGTAGCCCACCCTCACCGTGAAGCTTTCTTT	CAWSVAHPHREAFF
NA	NA	TRBJ1-2	TRBV27	TGTGCCAGCAGTGTCCGGGGTAACTATGGCTACACCTTC	CASSVRGNYGYTF
NA	once	TRBJ1-2	TRBV9	TGTGCCAGCAGCGTACAGGGCGTGGATGGCTACACCTTC	CASSVQGVDGYTF
NA	NA	TRBJ1-1	TRBV15	TGTGCCACCAGCAGAGATCGAATTGGCGGTCTAAATTGGGAAGCTTTCTTT	CATSRDRIGGLNWEAFF
NA	NA	TRBJ2-7	TRBV28	TGTGCCAGCAGTCTACCCCGGGCAGAGGGCGAGCAGTACTTC	CASSLPRAEGEQYF
TRBD2	NA	TRBJ2-7	TRBV10-2	TGCGCCAGCAGTCGAGCGGGGGGCCGATACGAGCAGTACTTC	CASSRAGGRYEQYF
NA	NA	TRBJ1-4	TRBV10-3	TGTGCCATCAGTCGGTACGGAACTAATGAAAAACTGTTTTTT	CAISRYGTNEKLFF
TRBD2	NA	TRBJ2-3	TRBV7-2	TGTGCCAGCAACTCACGTGGGGGTAGCGGGAGGGATAGCACAGATACGCAGTATTTT	CASNSRGGSGRDSTDTQYF
TRBD1	NA	TRBJ2-5	TRBV7-2	TGTGCCAGCAGCTTAGAGGGGACAGTACTTGCGACCCAGTACTTC	CASSLEGTVLATQYF
NA	NA	TRBJ2-5	TRBV6-1	TGTGCCAGCAGGGAGGGGGGGGTAGAGACCCAGTACTTC	CASREGGVETQYF
TRBD1	NA	TRBJ2-3	TRBV19	TGTGCCAGTAGTGACCGACAGGGGAAGACAGATACGCAGTATTTT	CASSDRQGKTDTQYF
NA	NA	TRBJ1-1	TRBV4-3	TGCGCCAGCAGCCAAGTCGCCGGGGGTAATCTTGAAGCTTTCTTT	CASSQVAGGNLEAFF
NA	NA	TRBJ2-1	TRBV7-2	TGTGCCAGCAGCACGGACAGAGAACTCAATGAGCAGTTCTTC	CASSTDRELNEQFF
NA	NA	TRBJ2-7	TRBV5-1	TGCGCCAGCAGCCCCGGGGGTTACGAGCAGTACTTC	CASSPGGYEQYF
NA	NA	TRBJ2-1	TRBV2	TGTGCCAGCAGTGAGTTCGGAGCAGCCACCTACAATGAGCAGTTCTTC	CASSEFGAATYNEQFF
TRBD1	NA	TRBJ2-4	TRBV27	TGTGCCAGCAGTTCCCGGACAGGGGGTAACATTCAGTACTTC	CASSSRTGGNIQYF
TRBD1	NA	TRBJ2-2	TRBV10-3	TGTGCCAGCCAACCGGGACAGACTACCACCGGGGAGCTGTTTTTT	CASQPGQTTTGELFF
NA	NA	TRBJ1-1	TRBV28	TGTGCCAGCAGTCCGGGACTTCCGAACACTGAAGCTTTCTTT	CASSPGLPNTEAFF
TRBD2	NA	TRBJ2-5	TRBV5-4	TGTGCCAGCAGCTTGCGAGGCGGGGGGGCGACAGAGACCCAGTACTTC	CASSLRGGGATETQYF
NA	NA	TRBJ1-1	TRBV10-1	TGCGCCAGCAGTCTTAAAGGGGGGGATTTCACGGAAGCTTTCTTT	CASSLKGGDFTEAFF
NA	NA	TRBJ2-7	TRBV11-1	TGTGCCAGCAGCCCGGAGGGGGGGTCCTCCTACGAGCAGTACTTC	CASSPEGGSSYEQYF
NA	NA	TRBJ1-2	TRBV6-5	TGTGCCAGCAGTTCCCCGTCTTCTCACTTCTATGGCTACACCTTC	CASSSPSSHFYGYTF